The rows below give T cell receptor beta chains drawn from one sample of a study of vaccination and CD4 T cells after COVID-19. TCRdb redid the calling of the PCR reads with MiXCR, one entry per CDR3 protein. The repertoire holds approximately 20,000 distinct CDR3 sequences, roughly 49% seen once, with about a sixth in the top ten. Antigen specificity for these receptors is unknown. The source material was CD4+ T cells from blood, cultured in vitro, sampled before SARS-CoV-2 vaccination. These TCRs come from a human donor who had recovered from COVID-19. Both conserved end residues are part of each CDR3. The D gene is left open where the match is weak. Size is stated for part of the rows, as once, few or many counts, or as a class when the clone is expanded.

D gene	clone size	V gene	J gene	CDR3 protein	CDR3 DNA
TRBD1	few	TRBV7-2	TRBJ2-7	CASSIEWTGGREQYF	TGTGCCAGCAGCATAGAGTGGACAGGGGGACGCGAGCAGTACTTC
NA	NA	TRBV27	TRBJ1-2	CASSLRGYGYTF	TGTGCCAGCAGTTTAAGAGGCTATGGCTATACCTTC
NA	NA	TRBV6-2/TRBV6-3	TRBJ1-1	CASLDAAFF	TGTGCCAGCCTCGACGCCGCTTTCTTT
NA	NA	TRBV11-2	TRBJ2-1	CASTLWASSYNEQFF	TGTGCCAGCACCTTATGGGCGAGCTCCTACAATGAGCAGTTCTTC
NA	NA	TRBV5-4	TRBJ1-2	CASSLPGGGYTF	TGTGCCAGCAGCTTACCCGGGGGAGGCTACACCTTC
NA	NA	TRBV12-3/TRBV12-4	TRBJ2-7	CASSDSDEQYF	TGTGCCAGCAGCGACTCGGACGAGCAGTACTTC
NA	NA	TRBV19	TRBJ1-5	CASSLWGDADGGNQPQHF	TGTGCCAGTAGTTTGTGGGGCGACGCTGATGGTGGCAATCAGCCCCAGCATTTT
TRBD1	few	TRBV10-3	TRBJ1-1	CAITSGTGPNTEAFF	TGTGCCATCACCTCCGGGACAGGGCCAAACACTGAAGCTTTCTTT
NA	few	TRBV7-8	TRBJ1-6	CASSQKTGSNNSPLHF	TGTGCCAGCAGCCAGAAGACAGGCAGCAATAATTCACCCCTCCACTTT
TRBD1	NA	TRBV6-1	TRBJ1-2	CASSPPGQGYGYAF	TGTGCCAGCAGTCCCCCGGGACAGGGATATGGCTACGCCTTC
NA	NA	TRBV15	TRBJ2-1	CATSREVSMGPANEQFF	TGTGCCACCAGCAGAGAGGTTAGCATGGGACCTGCGAATGAGCAGTTCTTC
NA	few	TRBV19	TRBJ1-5	CASRGAWQPQHF	TGTGCCAGTAGGGGGGCTTGGCAGCCCCAGCATTTT
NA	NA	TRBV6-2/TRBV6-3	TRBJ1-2	CASSYSTRQPRDYGYTF	TGTGCCAGCAGTTACTCGACTAGACAGCCCCGGGACTATGGCTACACCTTC
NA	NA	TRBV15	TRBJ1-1	CATSGRRTEAFF	TGTGCCACCAGCGGTCGTCGGACTGAAGCTTTCTTT
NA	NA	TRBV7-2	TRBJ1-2	CASSLAQGGYTF	TGTGCCAGCAGCTTAGCGCAAGGAGGCTACACCTTC
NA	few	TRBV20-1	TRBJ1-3	CSATLDSRSGNTIYF	TGCAGTGCTACGCTAGACAGCAGGTCTGGAAACACCATATATTTT
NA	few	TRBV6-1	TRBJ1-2	CASSTGPTYGYTF	TGTGCCAGCAGTACCGGACCTACCTATGGCTACACCTTC
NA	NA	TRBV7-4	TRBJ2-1	CASSVRWETNEQFF	TGTGCCAGCAGCGTTCGGTGGGAGACGAATGAGCAGTTCTTC
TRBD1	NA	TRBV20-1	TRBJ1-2	CSARDRTGDGYTF	TGCAGTGCTAGAGATCGCACAGGGGATGGCTACACCTTC
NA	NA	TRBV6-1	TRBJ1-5	CAGGNGQPQHF	TGTGCCGGGGGCAACGGTCAGCCCCAGCATTTT
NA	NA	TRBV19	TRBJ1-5	CASSSFNSVSNQPQHF	TGTGCCAGTAGTAGTTTCAACAGCGTTAGCAATCAGCCCCAGCATTTT
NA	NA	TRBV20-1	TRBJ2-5	CSATVLATPKETQYF	TGCAGTGCTACCGTCTTAGCTACACCGAAAGAGACCCAGTACTTC
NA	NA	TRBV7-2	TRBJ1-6	CASSSGTPNNSPLHF	TGTGCCAGCAGCTCCGGGACACCCAATAATTCACCCCTCCACTTT
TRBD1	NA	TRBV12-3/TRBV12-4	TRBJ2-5	CASRTGGFETQYF	TGTGCCAGCAGGACAGGGGGCTTCGAGACCCAGTACTTC
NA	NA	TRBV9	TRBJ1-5	CASSVDGGEDQPQHF	TGTGCCAGCAGCGTAGATGGGGGGGAGGATCAGCCCCAGCATTTT
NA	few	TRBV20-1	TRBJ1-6	CSARVSGPLSSPLHF	TGCAGTGCTAGAGTTAGCGGACCTCTTAGTTCACCCCTCCACTTT
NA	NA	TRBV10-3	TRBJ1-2	CAISSDTNYGYTF	TGTGCCATCAGTAGCGACACTAACTATGGCTACACCTTC
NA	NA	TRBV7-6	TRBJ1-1	CASSPPRTNTEAFF	TGTGCCAGCAGCCCACCCAGGACGAACACTGAAGCTTTCTTT
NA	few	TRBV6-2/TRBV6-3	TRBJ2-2	CASSYWGAAGELFF	TGTGCCAGCAGTTACTGGGGGGCGGCCGGGGAGCTGTTTTTT
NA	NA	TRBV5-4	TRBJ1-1	CASSLRRNTEAFF	TGTGCCAGCAGCTTGAGGAGGAACACTGAAGCTTTCTTT
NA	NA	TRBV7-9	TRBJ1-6	CASSLDGINSPLHF	TGTGCCAGCAGCCTCGACGGGATTAATTCACCCCTCCACTTT
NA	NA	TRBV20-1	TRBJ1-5	CSASNVAGYSQPQHF	TGCAGTGCTAGTAATGTAGCCGGCTACAGTCAGCCCCAGCATTTT
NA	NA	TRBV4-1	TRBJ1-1	CASSQGAEMNTEAFF	TGCGCCAGCAGCCAAGGAGCCGAGATGAACACTGAAGCTTTCTTT
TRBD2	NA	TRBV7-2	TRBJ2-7	CASSLTSGTSYEQYF	TGTGCCAGCAGCTTGACTAGCGGGACGTCCTACGAGCAGTACTTC
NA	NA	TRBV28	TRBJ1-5	CASTEQGTSNQPQHF	TGTGCCAGCACCGAACAGGGTACGAGCAATCAGCCCCAGCATTTT
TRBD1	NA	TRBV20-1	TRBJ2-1	CSARTGGTEQFF	TGCAGTGCCCGGACAGGGGGGACTGAGCAGTTCTTC
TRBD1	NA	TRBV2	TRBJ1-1	CASSGPGQTNTEAFF	TGTGCCAGCAGTGGACCGGGACAGACTAACACTGAAGCTTTCTTT
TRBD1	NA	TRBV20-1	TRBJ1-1	CSVRTGGGVNTEAFF	TGCAGTGTGAGGACAGGGGGTGGCGTGAACACTGAAGCTTTCTTT
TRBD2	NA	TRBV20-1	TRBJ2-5	CSATRLAGGVHGTQYF	TGCAGTGCTACACGACTAGCGGGGGGAGTACATGGGACCCAGTACTTC
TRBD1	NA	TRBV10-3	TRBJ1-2	CAISESFGTGGPGYTF	TGTGCCATCAGTGAGTCGTTCGGGACAGGGGGCCCTGGCTACACCTTC
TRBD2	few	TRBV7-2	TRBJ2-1	CASSLVLAGGSYNEQFF	TGTGCCAGCAGCTTAGTACTAGCGGGAGGGTCCTACAATGAGCAGTTCTTC
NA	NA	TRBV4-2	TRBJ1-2	CASSQGDYGYTF	TGTGCCAGCAGCCAAGGAGACTATGGCTACACCTTC
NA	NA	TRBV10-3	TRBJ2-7	CAISEGQENEQYF	TGTGCCATCAGTGAAGGGCAGGAGAACGAGCAGTACTTC
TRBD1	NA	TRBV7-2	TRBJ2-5	CASSLVRGGEETQYF	TGTGCCAGCAGCTTAGTACGAGGGGGCGAGGAGACCCAGTACTTC
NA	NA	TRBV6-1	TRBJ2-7	CASTFARGSSSYEQYF	TGTGCCAGCACCTTCGCCCGGGGTTCAAGCTCCTACGAGCAGTACTTC
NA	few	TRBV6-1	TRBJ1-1	CASSAGQMNTEAFF	TGTGCCAGCAGTGCCGGACAGATGAACACTGAAGCTTTCTTT
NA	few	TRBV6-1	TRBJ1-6	CASRRETTYNSPLHF	TGTGCCAGCAGGAGAGAAACTACCTATAATTCACCCCTCCACTTT
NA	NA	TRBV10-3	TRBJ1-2	CAISDLTGRGYGYTF	TGTGCCATCAGTGATTTGACTGGCAGGGGATATGGCTACACCTTC
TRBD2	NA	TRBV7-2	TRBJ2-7	CASSLALITGGPTQQYF	TGTGCCAGCAGCTTAGCGCTGATAACGGGAGGGCCAACCCAGCAGTACTTC
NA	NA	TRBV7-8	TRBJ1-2	CASSLRNLGEVKNNGYTF	TGTGCCAGCAGCTTACGAAACCTCGGCGAGGTGAAAAATAATGGCTACACCTTC
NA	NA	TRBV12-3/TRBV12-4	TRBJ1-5	CASSSIGGSNQPQHF	TGTGCCAGCAGCTCCATTGGGGGTAGCAATCAGCCCCAGCATTTT
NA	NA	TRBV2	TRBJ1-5	CASSEWRNQPQHF	TGTGCCAGCAGTGAATGGCGTAATCAGCCCCAGCATTTT
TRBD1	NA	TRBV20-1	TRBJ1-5	CSARSDRVGQPQHF	TGCAGTGCTAGGTCGGACAGGGTGGGTCAGCCCCAGCATTTT
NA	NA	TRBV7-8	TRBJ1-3	CASSLARGGSGGNTIYF	TGTGCCAGCAGCTTAGCCCGTGGGGGGTCTGGAGGAAACACCATATATTTT
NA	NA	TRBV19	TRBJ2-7	CASSTPGTIFEQYF	TGTGCCAGTAGTACGCCCGGGACGATATTCGAGCAGTACTTC